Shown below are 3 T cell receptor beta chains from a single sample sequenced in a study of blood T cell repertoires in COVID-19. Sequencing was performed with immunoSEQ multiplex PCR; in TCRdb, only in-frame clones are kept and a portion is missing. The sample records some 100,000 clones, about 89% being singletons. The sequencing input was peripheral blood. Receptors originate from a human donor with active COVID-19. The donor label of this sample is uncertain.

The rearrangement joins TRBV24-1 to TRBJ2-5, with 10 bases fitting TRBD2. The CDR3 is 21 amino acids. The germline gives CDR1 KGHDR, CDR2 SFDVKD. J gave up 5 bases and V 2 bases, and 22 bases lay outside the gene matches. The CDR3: CATSDSIEEGLASPMGETQYF. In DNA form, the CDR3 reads TGTGCCACCAGTGATTCAATCGAGGAGGGACTAGCGTCCCCGATGGGGGAGACCCAGTACTTC.

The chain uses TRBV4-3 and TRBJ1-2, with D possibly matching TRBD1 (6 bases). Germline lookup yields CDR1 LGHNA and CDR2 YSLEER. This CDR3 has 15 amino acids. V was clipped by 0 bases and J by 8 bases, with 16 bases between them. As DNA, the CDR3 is TGCGCCAGCAGCCAAGATTTTGCGGGGGCCCTCGGCTACACCTTC. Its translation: CASSQDFAGALGYTF.

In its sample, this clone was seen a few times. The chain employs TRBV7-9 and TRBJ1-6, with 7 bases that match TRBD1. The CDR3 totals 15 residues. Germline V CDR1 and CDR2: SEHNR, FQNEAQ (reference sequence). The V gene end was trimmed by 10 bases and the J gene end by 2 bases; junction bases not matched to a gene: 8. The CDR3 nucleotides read TGTGCCATTAGCCGGGACAGAACCTATAATTCACCCCTCCACTTT. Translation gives CAISRDRTYNSPLHF.